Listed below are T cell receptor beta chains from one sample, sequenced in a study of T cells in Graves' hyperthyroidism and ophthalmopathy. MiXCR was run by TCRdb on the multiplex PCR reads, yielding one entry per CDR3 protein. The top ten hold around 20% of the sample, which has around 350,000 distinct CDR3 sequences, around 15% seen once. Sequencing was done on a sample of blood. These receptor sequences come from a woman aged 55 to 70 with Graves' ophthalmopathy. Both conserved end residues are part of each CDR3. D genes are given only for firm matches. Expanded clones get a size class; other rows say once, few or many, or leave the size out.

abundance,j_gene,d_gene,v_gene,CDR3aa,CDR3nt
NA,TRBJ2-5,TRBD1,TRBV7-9,CASSFPGTGKETQYF,TGTGCCAGCAGCTTCCCCGGGACAGGGAAAGAGACCCAGTACTTC
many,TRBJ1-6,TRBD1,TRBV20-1,CSAIDRGYNSPLHF,TGCAGTGCTATAGACAGGGGGTATAATTCACCCCTCCACTTT
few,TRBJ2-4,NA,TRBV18,CASSSRGQIVAKNIQYF,TGTGCCAGCTCCTCACGAGGACAGATAGTAGCCAAAAACATTCAGTACTTC
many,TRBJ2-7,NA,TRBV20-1,CSAIMGEVNPYEQYF,TGCAGTGCTATAATGGGAGAGGTCAACCCCTACGAGCAGTACTTC
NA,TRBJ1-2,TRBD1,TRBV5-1,CASSLQGREGGYTF,TGCGCCAGCAGCCTACAGGGGCGGGAAGGTGGCTACACCTTC
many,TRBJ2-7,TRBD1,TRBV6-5,CASSYTQGNYEQYF,TGTGCCAGCAGTTACACACAGGGGAACTACGAGCAGTACTTC
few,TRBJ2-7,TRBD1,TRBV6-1,CASSRQGGVYEQYF,TGTGCCAGCAGCAGACAGGGGGGAGTGTACGAGCAGTACTTC
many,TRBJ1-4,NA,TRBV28,CASSPGREEKLFF,TGTGCCAGCAGTCCAGGGCGTGAAGAAAAACTGTTTTTT
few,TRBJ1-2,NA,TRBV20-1,CSAADSADGYTF,TGCAGTGCGGCAGACAGTGCGGATGGCTACACCTTC
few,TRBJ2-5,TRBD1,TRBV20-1,CSAGGQGKETQYF,TGCAGTGCCGGGGGACAGGGAAAAGAGACCCAGTACTTC
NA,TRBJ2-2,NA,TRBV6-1,CASTPTETTGELFF,TGTGCCAGCACCCCGACGGAGACCACCGGGGAGCTGTTTTTT
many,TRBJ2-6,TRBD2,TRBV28,CASSLGGVAGAGANVLTF,TGTGCCAGCAGTCTCGGAGGAGTAGCGGGAGCCGGGGCCAACGTCCTGACTTTC
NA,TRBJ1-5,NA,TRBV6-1,CASSDFGSQPQHF,TGTGCCAGCAGTGATTTCGGTAGTCAGCCCCAGCATTTT
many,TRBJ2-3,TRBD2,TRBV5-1,CASSLGLAGKGDTQYF,TGCGCCAGCAGCTTGGGACTAGCGGGAAAGGGAGATACGCAGTATTTT
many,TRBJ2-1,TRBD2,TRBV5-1,CASEAIAGSYNEQFF,TGCGCCAGCGAGGCTATAGCGGGGTCCTACAATGAGCAGTTCTTC
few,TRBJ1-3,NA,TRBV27,CASSLSVPGNTIYF,TGTGCCAGCAGTTTGTCGGTACCTGGAAACACCATATATTTT